This T cell receptor beta chain was sequenced for a study of T cells expressing NK-cell markers. Across the whole study: Source material for TCR beta repertoires consisted of sorted CD3+CD56+NKG2C+, CD3+CD56+NKG2C- and CD3+CD56-NKG2C+ T cells. The eight sequenced donors comprised seven who were HCMV-seropositive and one who was seronegative. The study, taken as a whole, reports: Dominant NKG2C+ clonotypes were found to form about 1.0-7.5% of CD8+ T cells in 5 or 6 donors.

Per the germline V gene, CDR1 is ENHRY and CDR2 is SYGVKD. There are 13 residues in the CDR3. 5'RACE template switching built TCR beta cDNA with unique molecular identifiers. Reanalyzing the 5' RACE reads, TCRdb keeps one entry per CDR3 protein, without DNA. Here the sample table reports about 370,000 distinct CDR3 sequences. As for this clonotype: Its antigen is currently unknown.

The chain links TRBV10-3 to TRBJ2-7; TCRdb designates TRBD2, a call that cannot be tested without DNA. The sample taken for sequencing was blood T cells: a sorted CD56 or NKG2C T cell subset, CD4+ or CD8+ T cells, or bulk PBMC T cells (not recorded which). This sequence originates from a woman aged 45-65 years in good health. The CDR3 reads CAISESRTNEQYF.